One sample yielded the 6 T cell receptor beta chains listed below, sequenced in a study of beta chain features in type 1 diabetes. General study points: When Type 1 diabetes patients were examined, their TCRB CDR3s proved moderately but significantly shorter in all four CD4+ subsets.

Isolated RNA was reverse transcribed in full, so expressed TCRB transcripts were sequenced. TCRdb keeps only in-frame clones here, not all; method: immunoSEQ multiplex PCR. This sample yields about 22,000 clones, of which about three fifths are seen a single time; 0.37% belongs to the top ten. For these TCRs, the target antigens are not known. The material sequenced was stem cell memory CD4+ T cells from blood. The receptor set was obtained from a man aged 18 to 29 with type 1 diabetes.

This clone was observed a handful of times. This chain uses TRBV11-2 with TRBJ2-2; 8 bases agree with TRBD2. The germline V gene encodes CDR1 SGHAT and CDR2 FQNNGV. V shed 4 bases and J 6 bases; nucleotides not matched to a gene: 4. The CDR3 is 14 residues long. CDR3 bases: TGTGCCAGCAGCTCCCGGGGGGGGGCCGGGGAGCTGTTTTTT. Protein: CASSSRGGAGELFF. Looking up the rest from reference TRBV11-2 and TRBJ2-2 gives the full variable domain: EAGVAQSPRYKIIEKRQSVAFWCNPISGHATLYWYQQILGQGPKLLIQFQNNGVVDDSQLPKDRFSAERLKGVDSTLKIQPAKLEDSAVYLCASSSRGGAGELFFGEGSRLTVL.

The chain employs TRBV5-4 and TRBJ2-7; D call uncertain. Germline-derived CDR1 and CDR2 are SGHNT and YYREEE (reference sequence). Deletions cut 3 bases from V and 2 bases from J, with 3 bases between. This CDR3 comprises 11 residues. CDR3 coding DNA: TGTGCCAGCAGCTCTGCCTACGAGCAGTACTTC. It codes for CASSSAYEQYF. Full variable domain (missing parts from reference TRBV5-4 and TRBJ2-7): ETGVTQSPTHLIKTRGQQVTLRCSSQSGHNTVSWYQQALGQGPQFIFQYYREEENGRGNFPPRFSGLQFPNYSSELNVNALELDDSALYLCASSSAYEQYFGPGTRLTVT.

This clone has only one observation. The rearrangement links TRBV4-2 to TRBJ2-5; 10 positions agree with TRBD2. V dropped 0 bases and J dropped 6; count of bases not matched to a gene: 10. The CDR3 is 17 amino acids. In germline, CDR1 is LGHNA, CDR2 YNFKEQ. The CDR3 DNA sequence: TGTGCCAGCAGCCAAGATCGCACTAGCGGGGCTATGCAGACCCAGTACTTC. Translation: CASSQDRTSGAMQTQYF.

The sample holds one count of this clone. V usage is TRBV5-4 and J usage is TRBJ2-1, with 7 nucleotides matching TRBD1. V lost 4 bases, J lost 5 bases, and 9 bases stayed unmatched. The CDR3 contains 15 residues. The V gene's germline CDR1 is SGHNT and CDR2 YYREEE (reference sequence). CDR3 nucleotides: TGTGCCAGCAGCACCGCACTGACAGGGAACAATGAGCAGTTCTTC. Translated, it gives CASSTALTGNNEQFF.

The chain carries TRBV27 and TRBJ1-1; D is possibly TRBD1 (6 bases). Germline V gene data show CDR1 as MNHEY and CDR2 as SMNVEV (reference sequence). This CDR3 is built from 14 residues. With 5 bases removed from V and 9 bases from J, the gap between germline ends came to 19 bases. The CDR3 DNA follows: TGTGCCAGCAGTATGGACAGATCTCTCGTGAAAGCTTTCTTT. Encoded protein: CASSMDRSLVKAFF.

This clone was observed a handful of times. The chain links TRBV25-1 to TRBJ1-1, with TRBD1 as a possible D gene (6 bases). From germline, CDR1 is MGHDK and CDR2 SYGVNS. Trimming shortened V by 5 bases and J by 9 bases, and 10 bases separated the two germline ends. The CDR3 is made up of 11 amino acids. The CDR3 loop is CASSHGTQAFF. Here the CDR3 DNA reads TGTGCCAGCAGTCACGGGACACAAGCTTTCTTT.